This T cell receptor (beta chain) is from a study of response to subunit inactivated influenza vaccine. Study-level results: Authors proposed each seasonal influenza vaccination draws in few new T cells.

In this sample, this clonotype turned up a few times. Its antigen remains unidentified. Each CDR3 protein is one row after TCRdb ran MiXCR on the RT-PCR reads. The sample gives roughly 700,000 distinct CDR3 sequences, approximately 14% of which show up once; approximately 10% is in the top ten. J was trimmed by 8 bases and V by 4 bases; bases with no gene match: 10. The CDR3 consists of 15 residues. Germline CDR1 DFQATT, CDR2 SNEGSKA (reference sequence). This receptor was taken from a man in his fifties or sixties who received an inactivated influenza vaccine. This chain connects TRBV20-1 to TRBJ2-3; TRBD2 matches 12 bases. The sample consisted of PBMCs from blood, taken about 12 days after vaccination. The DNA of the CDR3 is TGCAGTGCTAAGGTCCTAGCGGGAGGGCCCGGTACGCAGTATTTT. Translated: CSAKVLAGGPGTQYF.